Shown below are 14 T cell receptor beta chains from a single sample sequenced in a study of T cell responses to AZD1222 COVID-19 vaccine. The repertoire was sequenced with immunoSEQ multiplex PCR; TCRdb's copy has only in-frame clones and lacks some. Seen here are fewer than 200,000 clones, over 80% observed once, and the top ten hold 1.9%. The sample in question was peripheral blood, obtained on day 0 of AZD1222 vaccination. The receptors come from an adult in good health.

V usage is TRBV25-1 and J usage is TRBJ2-3; 7 nucleotides agree with TRBD1. Germline V gene sequence: CDR1 MGHDK, CDR2 SYGVNS. This CDR3 is built from 14 residues. Losses at the gene ends were 6 bases for V and 3 bases for J; bases not matched to a gene: 6. This chain's CDR3 is CASSLDRATDTQYF. CDR3 DNA: TGTGCCAGCAGCCTAGACAGGGCGACAGATACGCAGTATTTT.

The gene calls are TRBV9 and TRBJ2-7; D tentatively fits TRBD1 or TRBD2 (5 bases each). The germline gives CDR1 SGDLS, CDR2 YYNGEE. The CDR3 runs 16 residues. The germline V and J ends were trimmed by 4 bases and 2 bases, with 19 bases remaining between them. The CDR3 coding sequence is TGTGCCAGCAGCCCGACTCCTGCAAGGGGACCCTACGAGCAGTACTTC. Protein sequence: CASSPTPARGPYEQYF.

V is TRBV14 and J is TRBJ1-1; D not resolved. V lost 4 bases, J lost 1 base, and 10 bases lay in between. CDR3 size: 14 residues. Germline V gene data show CDR1 as SGHDN and CDR2 as FVKESK. The CDR3 DNA reads as TGTGCCAGCAGCCCCTCCTCTGAGAACACTGAAGCTTTCTTT. Translated: CASSPSSENTEAFF. Looking up the rest from reference TRBV14 and TRBJ1-1 gives the full variable domain: EAGVTQFPSHSVIEKGQTVTLRCDPISGHDNLYWYRRVMGKEIKFLLHFVKESKQDESGMPNNRFLAERTGGTYSTLKVQPAELEDSGVYFCASSPSSENTEAFFGQGTRLTVV.

This clone appeared once. The J gene is TRBJ1-6, the V gene TRBV7-3; a weak D match, TRBD1 (6 bases). This CDR3 has 14 residues. The V end lost 2 bases, the J end lost 6 bases, and 8 bases lay between the germline ends. CDR1 and CDR2 from the germline V gene are SGHTA and FQGTGA. This chain's CDR3 is CASSLGQPNSPLHF. The CDR3 nucleotides read TGTGCCAGCAGCTTAGGACAGCCTAATTCACCCCTCCACTTT.

This chain joins TRBV6-6 and TRBJ1-1; 11 bases line up with TRBD1. The CDR3 contains 17 residues. The V segment lost 5 bases and the J segment 0 bases; nucleotides outside the gene matches: 8. CDR1 is MNHNY, CDR2 SVGAGI, per germline (reference sequence). The CDR3 DNA reads as TGTGCCAGCAGTCCATGGACAGGGGGCGGCATGAACACTGAAGCTTTCTTT. Translated, it gives CASSPWTGGGMNTEAFF.

The CDR3 region has the DNA TGTGCCATCAGTGATGCGAGACAGGGTCTGGGGTATGGCTACACCTTC. It codes for CAISDARQGLGYGYTF. The chain employs TRBV10-3 and TRBJ1-2; 7 nucleotides match TRBD1. The CDR3 is 16 residues long. Germline trimming cut 3 bases from V and 5 bases from J; bases unmatched to any gene: 12. Per the germline V gene, CDR1 is ENHRY and CDR2 is SYGVKD.

The rearrangement links TRBV7-2 to TRBJ2-3; D is uncertain. The CDR3 consists of 12 residues. Trimming left V 3 bases short and J 4 bases short, with 5 bases between. Germline V gene lookup returns CDR1 SGHTA and CDR2 FQGNSA. CDR3 DNA: TGTGCCAGCAGCTTTTTAGCAGATACGCAGTATTTT. Translating it yields CASSFLADTQYF.

The chain recombines TRBV5-6 with TRBJ1-2, with 10 bases fitting TRBD1. Germline CDR1 SGHDT, CDR2 YYEEEE. V lost 4 bases, J lost 5 bases, and 8 bases stayed unmatched. The CDR3 consists of 15 residues. This CDR3 reads CASSGATGGRYGYTF. The DNA for the CDR3 is TGTGCCAGCAGCGGGGCGACAGGGGGCAGGTATGGCTACACCTTC.

The rearrangement uses TRBV27 and TRBJ2-5; TRBD1 aligns across 7 bases. The CDR3 has 13 residues. V lost 4 bases and J lost 5; bases outside the gene matches: 4. Looked up from germline, CDR1 is MNHEY and CDR2 is SMNVEV (reference sequence). The CDR3 protein is CASSSKTGETQYF. For the CDR3, the DNA is TGTGCCAGCAGTTCGAAGACAGGGGAGACCCAGTACTTC.

J is TRBJ2-7 and V is TRBV27; D unclear. Germline V gene data show CDR1 as MNHEY and CDR2 as SMNVEV (reference sequence). The CDR3 consists of 14 residues. V was pared by 2 bases and J by 0 bases, with 8 bases between. CDR3 protein: CASSLRPFSYEQYF. DNA of the CDR3: TGTGCCAGCAGTTTAAGGCCGTTCTCCTACGAGCAGTACTTC.

The V and J genes are TRBV7-2 and TRBJ2-1, with no clear D. The V end lost 1 base, the J end lost 7 bases, and 11 bases lay between the germline ends. The CDR3 is 14 residues long. Germline V lookup: CDR1 SGHTA, CDR2 FQGNSA. CDR3 sequence: CASSLGPATNEQFF. The CDR3 region has the DNA TGTGCCAGCAGCTTAGGGCCTGCTACTAATGAGCAGTTCTTC.

The chain links TRBV13 to TRBJ2-2; the D gene is possibly TRBD2 (6 bases). Germline V lookup: CDR1 PRHDT, CDR2 FYEKMQ (reference sequence). V was clipped by 6 bases and J by 7 bases, with 9 bases between them. The CDR3 totals 12 residues. The CDR3 sequence is CASRRGGGELFF. The CDR3, as DNA: TGTGCCAGCAGAAGGGGAGGCGGGGAGCTGTTTTTT.

CDR3 sequence reads: CASSPGRGVTGELFF. The CDR3 region has the DNA TGCGCCAGCAGCCCCGGGCGGGGAGTCACCGGGGAGCTGTTTTTT. This chain links TRBV4-1 with TRBJ2-2; D is perhaps TRBD2 (6 bases). V lost 4 bases to trimming and J lost 4 bases, with 13 bases between them. Looked up from germline, CDR1 is MGHRA and CDR2 is YSYEKL. The CDR3 consists of 15 residues.

This chain connects TRBV30 to TRBJ1-2; a possible D gene is TRBD1 (5 bases). The V end was cut by 1 base, the J end by 5 bases, with 8 bases between. From germline, CDR1 is GTSNPN and CDR2 SVGIG (reference sequence). CDR3 size: 12 residues. The CDR3 region has the DNA TGTGCCTGGAGTGAGGGGAGATATGGCTACACCTTC. Translation gives CAWSEGRYGYTF.